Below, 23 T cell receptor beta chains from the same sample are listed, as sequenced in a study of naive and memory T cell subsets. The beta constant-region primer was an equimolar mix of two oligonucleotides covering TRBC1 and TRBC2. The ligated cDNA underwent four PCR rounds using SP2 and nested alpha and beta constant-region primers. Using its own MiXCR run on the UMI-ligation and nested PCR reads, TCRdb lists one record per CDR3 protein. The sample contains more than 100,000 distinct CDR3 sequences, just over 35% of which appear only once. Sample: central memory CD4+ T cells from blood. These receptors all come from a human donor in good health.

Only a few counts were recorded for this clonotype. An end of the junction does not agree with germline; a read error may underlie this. The CDR3 loop is CATSRSTTIEKLFF. The CDR3 DNA reads as TGTGCCACCAGCAGATCAACGACTATTGAAAAACTGTTTTTT. The V gene is TRBV15, the J gene TRBJ1-4; the D is unclear. The CDR3 sequence is 14 residues long. Germline assignment: CDR1 LNHNV and CDR2 YYDKDF (reference sequence).

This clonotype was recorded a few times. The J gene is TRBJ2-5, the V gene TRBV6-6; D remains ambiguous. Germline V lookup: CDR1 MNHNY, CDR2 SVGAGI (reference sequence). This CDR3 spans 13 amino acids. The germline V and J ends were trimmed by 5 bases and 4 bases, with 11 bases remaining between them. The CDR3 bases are TGTGCCAGCAGTCCACAGATATCAGAGACCCAGTACTTC. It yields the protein CASSPQISETQYF.

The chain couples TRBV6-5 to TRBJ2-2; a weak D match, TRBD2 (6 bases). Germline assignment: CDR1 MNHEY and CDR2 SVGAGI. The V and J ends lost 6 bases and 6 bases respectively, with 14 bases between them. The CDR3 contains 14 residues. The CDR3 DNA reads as TGTGCCAGCAGACCCTCGGGGGTGGCCGGGGAGCTGTTTTTT. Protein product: CASRPSGVAGELFF.

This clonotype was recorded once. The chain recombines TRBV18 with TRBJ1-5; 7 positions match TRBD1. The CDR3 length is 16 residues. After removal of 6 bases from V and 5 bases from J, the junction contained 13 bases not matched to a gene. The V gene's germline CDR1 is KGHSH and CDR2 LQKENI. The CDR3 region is CASSPYRQGQYQPQHF. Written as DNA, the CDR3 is TGTGCCAGCTCGCCATACCGACAGGGTCAGTATCAGCCCCAGCATTTT.

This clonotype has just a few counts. CDR3 bases: TGTGCCAGCATCAAGGGGCGGACTAGGTCCGAGCAGTACTTC. This codes for CASIKGRTRSEQYF. The rearrangement joins TRBV7-8 to TRBJ2-7; the match to TRBD2 covers 7 bases. Germline V CDR1 and CDR2: SGHVS, FQNEAQ. V lost 7 bases and J lost 6; bases outside the gene matches: 12. The CDR3 has 14 amino acids.

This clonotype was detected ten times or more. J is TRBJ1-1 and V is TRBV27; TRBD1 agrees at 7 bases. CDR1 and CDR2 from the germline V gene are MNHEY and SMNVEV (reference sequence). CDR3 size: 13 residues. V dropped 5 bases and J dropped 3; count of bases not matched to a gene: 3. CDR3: CASSQQGYTEAFF. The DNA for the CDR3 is TGTGCCAGCAGTCAACAGGGGTACACTGAAGCTTTCTTT.

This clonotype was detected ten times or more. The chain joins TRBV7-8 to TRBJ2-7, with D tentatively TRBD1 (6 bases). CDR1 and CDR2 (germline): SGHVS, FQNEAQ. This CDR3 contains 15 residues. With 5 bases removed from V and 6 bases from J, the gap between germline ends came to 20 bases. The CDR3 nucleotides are TGTGCCAGCAGCCCTACCAATTCGGACAGACCCGAGCAGTACTTC. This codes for CASSPTNSDRPEQYF.

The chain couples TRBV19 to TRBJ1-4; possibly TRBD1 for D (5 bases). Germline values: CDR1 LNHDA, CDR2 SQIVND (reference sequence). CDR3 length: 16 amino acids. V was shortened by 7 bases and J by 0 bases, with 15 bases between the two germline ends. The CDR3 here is CASNLNGAATNEKLFF. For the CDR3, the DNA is TGTGCCAGTAATCTAAATGGGGCCGCAACTAATGAAAAACTGTTTTTT.

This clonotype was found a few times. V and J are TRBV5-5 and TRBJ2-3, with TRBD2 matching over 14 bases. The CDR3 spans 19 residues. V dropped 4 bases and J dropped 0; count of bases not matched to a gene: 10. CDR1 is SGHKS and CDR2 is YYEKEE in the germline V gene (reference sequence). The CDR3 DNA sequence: TGTGCCAGCAGCAGACTAGCGGGAGGGCCCCTGAGAAGCACAGATACGCAGTATTTT. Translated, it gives CASSRLAGGPLRSTDTQYF.

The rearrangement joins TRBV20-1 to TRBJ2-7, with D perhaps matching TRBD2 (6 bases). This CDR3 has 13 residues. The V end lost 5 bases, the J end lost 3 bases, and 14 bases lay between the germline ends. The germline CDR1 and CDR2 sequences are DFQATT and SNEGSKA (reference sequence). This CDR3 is CSAGGLALYEQYF. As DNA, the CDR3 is TGCAGTGCTGGAGGGCTAGCCCTCTACGAGCAGTACTTC.

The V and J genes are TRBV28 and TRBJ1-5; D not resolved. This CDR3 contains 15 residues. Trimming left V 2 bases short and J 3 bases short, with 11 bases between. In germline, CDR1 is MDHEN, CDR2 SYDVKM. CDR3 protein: CASSLPPGNNQPQHF. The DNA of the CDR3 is TGTGCCAGCAGTTTACCCCCGGGAAACAATCAGCCCCAGCATTTT.

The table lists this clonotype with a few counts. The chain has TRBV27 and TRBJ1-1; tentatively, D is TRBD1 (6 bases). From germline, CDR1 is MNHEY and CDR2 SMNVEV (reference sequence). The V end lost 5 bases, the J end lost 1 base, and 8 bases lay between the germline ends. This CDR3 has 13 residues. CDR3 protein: CASSHRENTEAFF. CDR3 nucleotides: TGTGCCAGCAGTCACAGGGAGAACACTGAAGCTTTCTTT.

The CDR3 sequence: CSVPGRPEETQYF. CDR3 bases: TGCAGCGTCCCGGGACGGCCTGAAGAGACCCAGTACTTC. The genes are TRBV29-1 and TRBJ2-5; D possibly uses TRBD1 or TRBD2 (5 bases each). The CDR3 totals 13 residues. Trimming removed 6 bases at V and 3 bases at J, with 14 bases between. The germline gives CDR1 SQVTM, CDR2 ANQGSEA.

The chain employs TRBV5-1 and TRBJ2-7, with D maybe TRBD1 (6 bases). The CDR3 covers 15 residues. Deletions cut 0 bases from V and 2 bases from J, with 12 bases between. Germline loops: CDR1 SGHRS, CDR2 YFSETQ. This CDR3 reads CASSLGQGPTYEQYF. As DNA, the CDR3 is TGCGCCAGCAGCTTGGGGCAGGGGCCTACCTACGAGCAGTACTTC.

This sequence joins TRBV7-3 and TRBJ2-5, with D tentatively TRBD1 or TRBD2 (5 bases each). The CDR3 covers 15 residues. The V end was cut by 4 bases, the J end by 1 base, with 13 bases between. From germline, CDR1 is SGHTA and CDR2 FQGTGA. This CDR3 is CASSWGVGGQETQYF. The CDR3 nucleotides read TGTGCCAGCAGCTGGGGAGTTGGGGGCCAAGAGACCCAGTACTTC.

The DNA for the CDR3 is TGTGCCAGCAGCCCGCCATGGGGTCCAGTCCGCGAGCAGTACTTC. Translated, it gives CASSPPWGPVREQYF. The chain combines TRBV11-2 with TRBJ2-7, with D hard to call. Germline lookup yields CDR1 SGHAT and CDR2 FQNNGV. The CDR3 is 15 amino acids. V was cut by 5 bases and J by 6 bases, with 20 bases left in between. The complete variable domain, with remaining parts taken from reference TRBV11-2 and TRBJ2-7, reads EAGVAQSPRYKIIEKRQSVAFWCNPISGHATLYWYQQILGQGPKLLIQFQNNGVVDDSQLPKDRFSAERLKGVDSTLKIQPAKLEDSAVYLCASSPPWGPVREQYFGPGTRLTVT.

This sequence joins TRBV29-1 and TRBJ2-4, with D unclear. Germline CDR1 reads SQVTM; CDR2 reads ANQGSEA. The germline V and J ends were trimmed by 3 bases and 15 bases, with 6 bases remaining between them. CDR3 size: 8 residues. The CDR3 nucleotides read TGCAGCGTTGATAATCGGTACTTC. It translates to CSVDNRYF.

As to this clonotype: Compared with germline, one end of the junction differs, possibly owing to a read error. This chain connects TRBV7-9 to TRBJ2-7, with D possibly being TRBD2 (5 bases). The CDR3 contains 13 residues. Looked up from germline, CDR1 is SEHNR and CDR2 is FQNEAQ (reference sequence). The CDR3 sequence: CASSLVGNYEQYF. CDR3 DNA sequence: TGTGCCAGCAGTTTAGTCGGGAACTACGAGCAGTACTTC. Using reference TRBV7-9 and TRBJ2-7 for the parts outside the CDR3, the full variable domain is DTGVSQNPRHKITKRGQNVTFRCDPISEHNRLYWYRQTLGQGPEFLTYFQNEAQLEKSRLLSDRFSAERPKGSFSTLEIQRTEQGDSAMYLCASSLVGNYEQYFGPGTRLTVT.

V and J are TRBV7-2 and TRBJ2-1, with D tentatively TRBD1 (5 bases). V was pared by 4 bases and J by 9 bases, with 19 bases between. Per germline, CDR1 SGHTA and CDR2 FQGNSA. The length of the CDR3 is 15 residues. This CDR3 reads CASSYILQGWGEQFF. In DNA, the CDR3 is TGTGCCAGCAGCTACATACTTCAGGGTTGGGGTGAGCAGTTCTTC.

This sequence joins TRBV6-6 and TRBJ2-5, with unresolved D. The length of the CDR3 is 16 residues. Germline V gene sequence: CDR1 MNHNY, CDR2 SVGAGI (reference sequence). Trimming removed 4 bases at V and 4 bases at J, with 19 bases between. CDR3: CASSSGSLSVGETQYF. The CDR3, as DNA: TGTGCCAGCAGTTCCGGTAGTTTATCCGTAGGAGAGACCCAGTACTTC.

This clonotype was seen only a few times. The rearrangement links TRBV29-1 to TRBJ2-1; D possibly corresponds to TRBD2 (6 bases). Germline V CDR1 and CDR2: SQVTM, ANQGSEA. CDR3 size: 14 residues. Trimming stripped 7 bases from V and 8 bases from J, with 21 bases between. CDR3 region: CSASWDSNFDEQFF. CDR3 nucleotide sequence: TGCAGCGCCTCCTGGGACTCCAATTTCGATGAGCAGTTCTTC.

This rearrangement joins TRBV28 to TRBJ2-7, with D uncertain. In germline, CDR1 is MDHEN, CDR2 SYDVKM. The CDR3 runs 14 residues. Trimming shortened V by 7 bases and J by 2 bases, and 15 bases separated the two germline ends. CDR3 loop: CASNLRVFPYEQYF. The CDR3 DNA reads TGTGCCAGCAACCTAAGGGTCTTTCCCTACGAGCAGTACTTC.

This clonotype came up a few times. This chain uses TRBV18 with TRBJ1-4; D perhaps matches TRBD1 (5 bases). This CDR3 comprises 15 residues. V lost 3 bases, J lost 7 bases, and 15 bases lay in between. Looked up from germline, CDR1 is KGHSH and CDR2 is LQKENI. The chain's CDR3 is CASSPQGALGEKLFF. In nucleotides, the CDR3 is TGTGCCAGCTCACCTCAAGGGGCGCTCGGTGAAAAACTGTTTTTT.